A single TCR beta chain is shown here with its context. The specificity of this receptor is unknown. Base qualities are not provided; no much larger clone lies one nucleotide away. From V the trimming removes 7 bases and from J it removes 3 bases, while the gene matches leave 9 bases of the junction unaccounted for. CDR1 and CDR2 (LNHDA, SQIVND) derive from the germline V gene (reference sequence). CDR3 length: 15 amino acids, cysteine to phenylalanine. Only CDR3 DNA is held: 45 bases, read in frame from base 1. TCRbeta CDR3 regions were amplified from genomic DNA by means of the immunoSEQ Assay, a bias-controlled multiplex PCR. The study's processing was this. Within the assay, amplification of reference gene primers was used to estimate how many nucleated cells each sample contained. To quantify the absolute abundance of each unique TCRbeta CDR3 rearrangement, sequence reads were collapsed and filtered. Productive Simpson clonality was computed per sample as the square root of Simpson's diversity index over productive rearrangements. This immuneACCESS table, as held by TCRdb, lists in-frame sequences with V and J called but not all clones. Of the missing ones, under half trace to an unresolved V gene in checked studies; the others have no known cause. D and trimming come from the DNA, and the V and J calls and clone size come from that table. The sample table shows around 100,000 clones, and about 90% are seen once. The ten largest clonotypes hold around 3.5% of the sample.

The collaborating institutions used their own protocols to collect whole blood in K2EDTA tubes. For TCRbeta analysis, collaborators shipped samples as frozen whole blood, isolated PBMCs, or DNA extracted from either of those sample types. This record comes from a study of blood T cell repertoires in COVID-19 (dated by TCRdb to about 2020). Looking at the study overall: Samples from collaborators originated in the United States, Italy and Spain and spanned both the acute and convalescent phases of COVID-19. Deeply sampled blood TCRbeta repertoires from subjects exposed to, actively infected with, or recovered from COVID-19 were included in the dataset. A freely available public database, intended as a resource for researchers studying the immune response to SARS-CoV-2, is where the repertoires were released. Nearly every sample came with metadata listing a de-identified subject ID, COVID-19 status, age in years and sex. Where available, HLA class I and class II types were obtained from metadata supplied by the sample provider rather than from assay-based typing. The prospective study material was composed of cDNA or gDNA derived from T cells, B-cell-depleted T cells, or PBMCs. The samples were drawn from two sources: the first 160 participants of the ongoing ImmuneRACE study, and 1,000 to 1,500 subjects contributed by 6 global collaborators.

Overall study outcomes, separate from this receptor: The quantity of clinical and demographic metadata differed by source and by participant and was supplied without curation.

Specimen: peripheral blood. The origin of this receptor is a human donor in a cohort sampled during active COVID-19. The chain is made from TRBV19 and TRBJ2-3; a stretch of 8 junction bases matches TRBD2. CDR3 protein: CASMAVLAGTDTQYF. The nucleotide sequence is given as TGTGCCAGTATGGCCGTCTTAGCGGGAACAGATACGCAGTATTTT.